This T cell receptor (beta chain) was identified during a study of long-term antiretroviral therapy in people with HIV. To note about this clone: The antigen remains undetermined.

Specimens retained roughly 0.95-11 million cryopreserved PBMC preceding DNA extraction. Per the germline V gene, CDR1 is SGHTA and CDR2 is FQGNSA. V was pared by 0 bases and J by 5 bases, with 13 bases between. The CDR3 has 16 residues. They ran version v3.0 of the immunoSEQ assay at survey level. Sequencing aimed at roughly 40,000-55,000 T-cell genomes per sample. Assay used: immunoSEQ multiplex PCR; TCRdb lists only in-frame clones, some missing. This sample has some 45,000 clones, with approximately 86% found just once. Points from the study as a whole: Narrower CDR3 length ranges marked HIV repertoires relative to controls.

Sequencing was performed on unsorted PBMCs, taken 0.1 years before starting antiretroviral therapy. The rearrangement links TRBV7-2 to TRBJ2-2, with D perhaps matching TRBD1 or TRBD2 (6 bases each). The source is a woman aged 45-59 years with HIV. This CDR3 reads CASSLAGGQATGELFF. The CDR3 coding sequence is TGTGCCAGCAGCTTAGCGGGGGGCCAAGCAACCGGGGAGCTGTTTTTT.